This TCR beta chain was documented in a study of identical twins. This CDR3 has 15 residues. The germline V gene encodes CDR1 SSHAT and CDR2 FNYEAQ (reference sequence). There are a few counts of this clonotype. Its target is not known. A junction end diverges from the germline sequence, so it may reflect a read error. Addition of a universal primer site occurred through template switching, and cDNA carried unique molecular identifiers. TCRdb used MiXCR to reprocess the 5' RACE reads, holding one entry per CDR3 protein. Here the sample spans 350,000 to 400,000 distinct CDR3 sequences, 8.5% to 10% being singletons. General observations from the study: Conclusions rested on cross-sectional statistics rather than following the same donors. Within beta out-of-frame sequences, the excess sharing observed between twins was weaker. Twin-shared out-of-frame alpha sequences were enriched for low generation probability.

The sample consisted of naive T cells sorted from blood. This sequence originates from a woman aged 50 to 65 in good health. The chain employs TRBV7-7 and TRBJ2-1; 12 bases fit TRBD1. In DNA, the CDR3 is TGTGCTAGCAGCTTCGGGGACAGGGGGCTAAATGAGCAGTTCTTC. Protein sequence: CASSFGDRGLNEQFF.